This passage covers 13 T cell receptor beta chains from one sample sequenced in a study of T cells in Graves' hyperthyroidism and ophthalmopathy. What was amplified from RNA transcripts were TCR beta CDR3 regions. Researchers ran a first-round RT-PCR on the TCR CDR3 using the HTBI primer set. Via MiXCR, TCRdb re-called the multiplex PCR reads, giving one row per CDR3 protein. The repertoire holds 500,000 or so distinct CDR3 sequences, 17% seen once, with 15% to 20% in the top ten. The sequencing sample was made of blood. These receptors were taken from a woman younger than 35 with Graves' ophthalmopathy.

This clonotype has at least ten counts. V is TRBV5-5 and J is TRBJ2-5; D is undetermined. Between the trimmed V and J ends, which lost 2 bases and 0 bases, there was a span of 2 bases. Germline V gene data show CDR1 as SGHKS and CDR2 as YYEKEE (reference sequence). The CDR3 is made up of 12 amino acids. CDR3 nucleotide sequence: TGTGCCAGCAGCTTAGACCAAGAGACCCAGTACTTC. Encoded protein: CASSLDQETQYF.

The V gene is TRBV12-3 or TRBV12-4, the J gene TRBJ2-1; 8 nucleotides agree with TRBD2. With V trimmed by 6 bases and J by 2 bases, 3 bases remained unmatched. The CDR3 runs to 14 residues. The CDR3 DNA sequence: TGTGCCAGCAGCGGGGGGGAGGCCTACAATGAGCAGTTCTTC. Protein sequence: CASSGGEAYNEQFF.

This clonotype was counted only a few times. This sequence may be a read error, since a much larger clone differs from it by one base. The chain carries TRBV11-2 and TRBJ2-3; D is perhaps TRBD2 (5 bases). With 2 bases removed from V and 7 bases from J, the gap between germline ends came to 22 bases. The CDR3 is 17 amino acids. Germline CDR1 reads SGHAT; CDR2 reads FQNNGV. In nucleotides, the CDR3 is TGTGCCAGCAGCTTACCCGATGGCGGGCCCTTGCCTTATACGCAGTATTTT. This codes for CASSLPDGGPLPYTQYF. The full variable domain, with the rest looked up from reference TRBV11-2 and TRBJ2-3, is EAGVAQSPRYKIIEKRQSVAFWCNPISGHATLYWYQQILGQGPKLLIQFQNNGVVDDSQLPKDRFSAERLKGVDSTLKIQPAKLEDSAVYLCASSLPDGGPLPYTQYFGPGTRLTVL.

This clonotype has at least ten counts. The rearrangement joins TRBV27 to TRBJ1-2; D is unresolved. Germline CDR1 and CDR2: MNHEY and SMNVEV (reference sequence). V was pared by 4 bases and J by 1 base, with 19 bases between. This CDR3 contains 17 residues. CDR3 DNA sequence: TGTGCCAGCAGTTCGGCGGACGGAGAGAGTTATAACTATGGCTACACCTTC. Encoded protein: CASSSADGESYNYGYTF.

This clonotype was observed at least ten times. The chain combines TRBV27 with TRBJ1-5, with D perhaps matching TRBD1 (6 bases). The germline V gene encodes CDR1 MNHEY and CDR2 SMNVEV (reference sequence). Deletions cut 6 bases from V and 8 bases from J, with 14 bases between. CDR3 length equals 13 residues. The CDR3 loop is CASRQTGFEPQHF. The CDR3 DNA reads TGTGCCAGCAGACAAACAGGGTTTGAGCCCCAGCATTTT.

At least ten counts were recorded for this clonotype. The V gene is TRBV12-3 or TRBV12-4, the J gene TRBJ2-1, with D possibly being TRBD1 or TRBD2 (5 bases each). V gave up 7 bases and J gave up 7 bases, with 17 bases separating them. CDR3 length: 14 residues. The CDR3 here is CASNRDGDLNEQFF. CDR3 in DNA: TGTGCCAGCAATAGGGACGGAGATCTTAATGAGCAGTTCTTC.

The CDR3 DNA sequence: TGTGCCAGCAGCTTAGACAGTTCGTCACCCCTCCACTTT. Protein sequence: CASSLDSSSPLHF. The genes are TRBV7-2 and TRBJ1-6; D is unresolved. The CDR3 contains 13 residues. V lost 1 base to trimming and J lost 10 bases, with 8 bases between them. The germline V gene has CDR1 SGHTA and CDR2 FQGNSA. Supplemented by reference TRBV7-2 and TRBJ1-6, the full variable domain reads GAGVSQSPSNKVTEKGKDVELRCDPISGHTALYWYRQSLGQGLEFLIYFQGNSAPDKSGLPSDRFSAERTGGSVSTLTIQRTQQEDSAVYLCASSLDSSSPLHFGNGTRLTVT.

V and J are TRBV6-1 and TRBJ1-2; 9 bases match TRBD1. CDR3 size: 17 residues. Germline CDR1 is MNHNS and CDR2 is SASEGT. V lost 6 bases and J lost 2; bases outside the gene matches: 13. DNA of the CDR3: TGTGCCAGCAGCCGACCGGGACAGGGTTTATTAAACTATGGCTACACCTTC. Translating gives CASSRPGQGLLNYGYTF.

In this sample, this clonotype turned up many times. This chain uses TRBV7-2 with TRBJ2-7, with D unresolved. Germline V CDR1 and CDR2: SGHTA, FQGNSA. The CDR3 consists of 14 residues. V was shortened by 5 bases and J by 3 bases, with 14 bases between the two germline ends. CDR3 sequence: CASSPGVSRYEQYF. CDR3 DNA: TGTGCCAGCAGCCCTGGAGTCAGCCGCTACGAGCAGTACTTC. The full variable domain, completed using reference TRBV7-2 and TRBJ2-7, is GAGVSQSPSNKVTEKGKDVELRCDPISGHTALYWYRQSLGQGLEFLIYFQGNSAPDKSGLPSDRFSAERTGGSVSTLTIQRTQQEDSAVYLCASSPGVSRYEQYFGPGTRLTVT.

This rearrangement joins TRBV12-3 or TRBV12-4 to TRBJ1-6, with D possibly TRBD1 on 5 matching bases. This CDR3 has 17 amino acids. V lost 3 bases and J 5 bases, leaving 17 bases between the germline ends. CDR3 sequence: CASSFQQAGAHNSPLHF. Written as DNA, the CDR3 is TGTGCCAGCAGTTTCCAACAGGCGGGCGCCCATAATTCACCCCTCCACTTT.

This clonotype was recorded once. The chain uses TRBV5-1 and TRBJ2-5; tentatively, D is TRBD2 (6 bases). The CDR3 totals 13 residues. Trimming took off 2 bases at V and 7 bases at J, with 12 bases between the two ends. CDR1 and CDR2 from the germline V gene are SGHRS and YFSETQ. The CDR3 bases are TGCGCCAGCAGCTTAAGGGAGGCAACGACCCAGTACTTC. It specifies CASSLREATTQYF.

This clonotype showed up just a few times. The chain employs TRBV28 and TRBJ1-2; 7 bases align to TRBD1. The CDR3 runs to 16 residues. CDR1 and CDR2 from the germline V gene are MDHEN and SYDVKM. Unmatched junction bases numbered 15, after V lost 8 bases and J lost 3 bases. The CDR3 region is CASEGAPLGLYYGYTF. The CDR3 DNA sequence: TGTGCCAGCGAGGGGGCCCCTCTCGGACTATACTATGGCTACACCTTC.

This clonotype was seen many times. The chain recombines TRBV27 with TRBJ2-1, with 9 bases aligning to TRBD1. Per the germline V gene, CDR1 is MNHEY and CDR2 is SMNVEV (reference sequence). The CDR3 has 17 residues. The V segment lost 5 bases and the J segment 5 bases; nucleotides outside the gene matches: 13. The CDR3, as DNA: TGTGCCAGCAGTCCCTTCCCCCTTCGGACAGGGGACAATGAGCAGTTCTTC. It translates to CASSPFPLRTGDNEQFF.